This is a list of T cell receptor beta chains from one sample in a study of blood T cell repertoires in COVID-19. TCRdb's table, derived via immunoSEQ multiplex PCR, lists solely in-frame clones and lacks some. There are roughly 180,000 clones in the sample; approximately 86% occur only once, and approximately 2% lies in the top ten. The sample consisted of PBMCs or T cells enriched from blood (not recorded which). The receptors here all came from a woman between 25 and 40 years old who had recovered from COVID-19. Both conserved end residues are part of each CDR3. A D gene is named only where the DNA matches it firmly. Clone size appears in some rows only: once, few, many, or a class for an expanded clone.

j_call: TRBJ1-1
clone_size: -
v_call: TRBV2
d_call: TRBD1
cdr3_length: 14
cdr3_aa: CASSKDRGESEAFF
cdr3_nt: TGTGCCAGCAGTAAGGACAGGGGAGAGTCTGAAGCTTTCTTT

j_call: TRBJ2-7
clone_size: -
v_call: TRBV10-3
d_call: TRBD2
cdr3_length: 16
cdr3_aa: CAIGLAGGISSYEQYF
cdr3_nt: TGTGCCATAGGACTAGCGGGGGGGATAAGCTCCTACGAGCAGTACTTC

j_call: TRBJ2-7
clone_size: -
v_call: TRBV4-2
d_call: TRBD2
cdr3_length: 16
cdr3_aa: CASSQAPREGHYEQYF
cdr3_nt: TGTGCCAGCAGCCAAGCTCCGCGGGAGGGCCATTACGAGCAGTACTTC

j_call: TRBJ1-2
clone_size: -
v_call: TRBV27
d_call: -
cdr3_length: 14
cdr3_aa: CASSDGGASYGYTF
cdr3_nt: TGTGCCAGCAGTGACGGGGGGGCCTCCTATGGCTACACCTTC

j_call: TRBJ1-1
clone_size: -
v_call: TRBV7-2
d_call: -
cdr3_length: 13
cdr3_aa: CASSPTGNTEAFF
cdr3_nt: TGTGCCAGCAGCCCCACGGGGAACACTGAAGCTTTCTTT

j_call: TRBJ2-5
clone_size: -
v_call: TRBV3-1/TRBV3-2
d_call: -
cdr3_length: 18
cdr3_aa: CASSQVWEPGLSIETQYF
cdr3_nt: TGTGCCAGCAGCCAAGTCTGGGAACCGGGACTCAGCATAGAGACCCAGTACTTC

j_call: TRBJ2-2
clone_size: -
v_call: TRBV11-2
d_call: TRBD2
cdr3_length: 17
cdr3_aa: CASSLDRLARSTGELFF
cdr3_nt: TGTGCCAGCAGCTTAGATCGACTAGCGCGGAGCACCGGGGAGCTGTTTTTT

j_call: TRBJ2-2
clone_size: -
v_call: TRBV9
d_call: TRBD2
cdr3_length: 18
cdr3_aa: CASSVALAGVPNTGELFF
cdr3_nt: TGTGCCAGCAGCGTAGCTCTAGCGGGGGTCCCGAACACCGGGGAGCTGTTTTTT

j_call: TRBJ1-2
clone_size: -
v_call: TRBV30
d_call: TRBD1
cdr3_length: 14
cdr3_aa: CAWSVRGGASGYTF
cdr3_nt: TGTGCCTGGAGTGTCCGAGGGGGCGCGTCTGGCTACACCTTC

j_call: TRBJ1-2
clone_size: -
v_call: TRBV3-1/TRBV3-2
d_call: -
cdr3_length: 14
cdr3_aa: CASSQGGGDYGYTF
cdr3_nt: TGTGCCAGCAGCCAAGGAGGAGGGGACTATGGCTACACCTTC

j_call: TRBJ1-2
clone_size: -
v_call: TRBV30
d_call: -
cdr3_length: 12
cdr3_aa: CAWSVSRIEATF
cdr3_nt: TGTGCCTGGAGTGTATCCCGGATAGAGGCCACCTTC

j_call: TRBJ1-5
clone_size: -
v_call: TRBV27
d_call: -
cdr3_length: 16
cdr3_aa: CASSPTGLYRNQPQHF
cdr3_nt: TGTGCCAGCAGCCCAACGGGTCTTTATCGGAATCAGCCCCAGCATTTT

j_call: TRBJ1-6
clone_size: -
v_call: TRBV12-3/TRBV12-4
d_call: -
cdr3_length: 12
cdr3_aa: CASSPGGLPLHF
cdr3_nt: TGTGCCAGCAGTCCCGGAGGTCTACCCCTCCACTTT

j_call: TRBJ1-4
clone_size: -
v_call: TRBV4-3
d_call: -
cdr3_length: 17
cdr3_aa: CASSQDVVQEYNEKLFF
cdr3_nt: TGCGCCAGCAGCCAAGATGTGGTACAGGAGTATAATGAAAAACTGTTTTTT

j_call: TRBJ2-7
clone_size: -
v_call: TRBV19
d_call: -
cdr3_length: 11
cdr3_aa: CASSIGYEQYF
cdr3_nt: TGTGCCAGTAGTATCGGGTACGAGCAGTACTTC

j_call: TRBJ2-4
clone_size: -
v_call: TRBV7-8
d_call: -
cdr3_length: 14
cdr3_aa: CASSRDLAKNIQYF
cdr3_nt: TGTGCCAGCAGCCGGGACTTAGCCAAAAACATTCAGTACTTC

j_call: TRBJ1-2
clone_size: -
v_call: TRBV7-8
d_call: TRBD1
cdr3_length: 13
cdr3_aa: CASSFDRDSGYTF
cdr3_nt: TGTGCCAGCAGCTTTGACAGGGACTCTGGCTACACCTTC

j_call: TRBJ2-1
clone_size: -
v_call: TRBV7-6
d_call: -
cdr3_length: 15
cdr3_aa: CASSPRGRSYNEQFF
cdr3_nt: TGTGCCAGCAGCCCCCGCGGGCGCTCCTACAATGAGCAGTTCTTC

j_call: TRBJ2-1
clone_size: -
v_call: TRBV2
d_call: TRBD2
cdr3_length: 16
cdr3_aa: CASSEEVGLASNEQFF
cdr3_nt: TGTGCCAGCAGTGAAGAGGTGGGACTAGCCTCCAATGAGCAGTTCTTC

j_call: TRBJ1-2
clone_size: -
v_call: TRBV27
d_call: -
cdr3_length: 13
cdr3_aa: CASRKDRNYGYTF
cdr3_nt: TGTGCCAGCCGAAAAGACAGAAACTATGGCTACACCTTC

j_call: TRBJ2-7
clone_size: -
v_call: TRBV30
d_call: -
cdr3_length: 12
cdr3_aa: CAWSATYGEQYF
cdr3_nt: TGTGCCTGGAGTGCCACCTACGGGGAGCAGTACTTC

j_call: TRBJ1-2
clone_size: -
v_call: TRBV29-1
d_call: TRBD1
cdr3_length: 13
cdr3_aa: CSVLRQGAGGYTF
cdr3_nt: TGCAGCGTTCTTCGACAGGGGGCAGGAGGCTACACCTTC

j_call: TRBJ2-6
clone_size: -
v_call: TRBV27
d_call: -
cdr3_length: 17
cdr3_aa: CASSPPVDMTGANVLTF
cdr3_nt: TGTGCCAGCAGTCCTCCTGTTGACATGACAGGGGCCAACGTCCTGACTTTC

j_call: TRBJ1-5
clone_size: -
v_call: TRBV3-1/TRBV3-2
d_call: TRBD1
cdr3_length: 17
cdr3_aa: CASSQNDRGRGNQPQHF
cdr3_nt: TGTGCCAGCAGCCAAAACGACAGGGGGCGTGGAAATCAGCCCCAGCATTTT

j_call: TRBJ1-1
clone_size: few
v_call: TRBV24-1
d_call: -
cdr3_length: 14
cdr3_aa: CATSPSRGNTEAFF
cdr3_nt: TGTGCCACCTCCCCCTCCAGGGGAAACACTGAAGCTTTCTTT

j_call: TRBJ1-2
clone_size: -
v_call: TRBV28
d_call: TRBD1
cdr3_length: 13
cdr3_aa: CASSRDRDSGYTF
cdr3_nt: TGTGCCAGCAGCCGGGACAGGGATTCGGGCTACACCTTC

j_call: TRBJ2-1
clone_size: -
v_call: TRBV19
d_call: TRBD2
cdr3_length: 14
cdr3_aa: CASRTSGGAHEQFF
cdr3_nt: TGTGCCAGTAGGACTAGCGGGGGGGCTCATGAGCAGTTCTTC

j_call: TRBJ2-7
clone_size: many
v_call: TRBV5-6
d_call: -
cdr3_length: 14
cdr3_aa: CASSLTGFSDEQYF
cdr3_nt: TGTGCCAGCAGCTTGACAGGGTTCTCGGACGAGCAGTACTTC

j_call: TRBJ2-4
clone_size: -
v_call: TRBV19
d_call: -
cdr3_length: 14
cdr3_aa: CASSIQDQGNIQYF
cdr3_nt: TGTGCCAGTAGTATTCAGGATCAGGGAAACATTCAGTACTTC

j_call: TRBJ1-2
clone_size: -
v_call: TRBV6-5
d_call: -
cdr3_length: 15
cdr3_aa: CASSRTGTGDYGYTF
cdr3_nt: TGTGCCAGCAGCCGTACAGGGACCGGGGACTATGGCTACACCTTC

j_call: TRBJ2-1
clone_size: few
v_call: TRBV11-3
d_call: TRBD2
cdr3_length: 14
cdr3_aa: CASSPGLVNNEQFF
cdr3_nt: TGTGCCAGCAGCCCGGGACTAGTCAACAATGAGCAGTTCTTC

j_call: TRBJ1-1
clone_size: -
v_call: TRBV6-5
d_call: -
cdr3_length: 16
cdr3_aa: CASSYSGGRPNTEAFF
cdr3_nt: TGTGCCAGCAGTTACTCAGGCGGCAGACCGAACACTGAAGCTTTCTTT

j_call: TRBJ2-1
clone_size: -
v_call: TRBV5-4
d_call: TRBD2
cdr3_length: 16
cdr3_aa: CASSLGGTSGGYEQFF
cdr3_nt: TGTGCCAGCAGCTTGGGCGGGACTAGCGGGGGGTATGAGCAGTTCTTC

j_call: TRBJ1-1
clone_size: -
v_call: TRBV5-1
d_call: -
cdr3_length: 15
cdr3_aa: CASSPGRGRGTEAFF
cdr3_nt: TGCGCCAGCAGTCCCGGTCGGGGCAGGGGCACTGAAGCTTTCTTT

j_call: TRBJ1-1
clone_size: -
v_call: TRBV7-2
d_call: -
cdr3_length: 14
cdr3_aa: CASSLVGGDTEAFF
cdr3_nt: TGTGCCAGCAGCTTAGTCGGCGGAGACACTGAAGCTTTCTTT

j_call: TRBJ1-5
clone_size: -
v_call: TRBV27
d_call: TRBD1
cdr3_length: 15
cdr3_aa: CASSARQGTNQPQHF
cdr3_nt: TGTGCCAGCAGTGCGCGACAGGGGACTAATCAGCCCCAGCATTTT

j_call: TRBJ1-2
clone_size: -
v_call: TRBV27
d_call: TRBD1
cdr3_length: 12
cdr3_aa: CASTRTGSGYTF
cdr3_nt: TGTGCCAGCACCAGGACAGGGTCTGGCTACACCTTC

j_call: TRBJ1-3
clone_size: -
v_call: TRBV7-3
d_call: -
cdr3_length: 16
cdr3_aa: CASSLGSARAGNTIYF
cdr3_nt: TGTGCCAGCAGCTTAGGGTCGGCCAGGGCTGGAAACACCATATATTTT

j_call: TRBJ2-6
clone_size: once
v_call: TRBV3-1/TRBV3-2
d_call: TRBD1
cdr3_length: 17
cdr3_aa: CASSQEEDRFGANVLTF
cdr3_nt: TGTGCCAGCAGCCAAGAAGAGGACAGGTTTGGGGCCAACGTCCTGACTTTC

j_call: TRBJ1-1
clone_size: once
v_call: TRBV25-1
d_call: -
cdr3_length: 13
cdr3_aa: CASRETQLTEAFF
cdr3_nt: TGTGCCAGCAGAGAAACACAGCTTACTGAAGCTTTCTTT

j_call: TRBJ1-6
clone_size: -
v_call: TRBV30
d_call: TRBD1
cdr3_length: 18
cdr3_aa: CAWSTGTGASFYNSPLHF
cdr3_nt: TGTGCCTGGAGTACCGGGACAGGGGCCTCTTTCTATAATTCACCCCTCCACTTT

j_call: TRBJ1-1
clone_size: -
v_call: TRBV18
d_call: TRBD1
cdr3_length: 16
cdr3_aa: CASSPRTGGLRTEAFF
cdr3_nt: TGTGCCAGCTCACCACGGACAGGGGGTTTGAGGACTGAAGCTTTCTTT

j_call: TRBJ2-3
clone_size: few
v_call: TRBV5-1
d_call: -
cdr3_length: 15
cdr3_aa: CASCFFGQYTDTQYF
cdr3_nt: TGCGCCAGCTGCTTCTTTGGACAGTACACAGATACGCAGTATTTT

j_call: TRBJ2-1
clone_size: -
v_call: TRBV7-2
d_call: TRBD2
cdr3_length: 16
cdr3_aa: CASSLVGGDSYNEQFF
cdr3_nt: TGTGCCAGCAGCTTAGTCGGGGGGGACTCCTACAATGAGCAGTTCTTC

j_call: TRBJ2-4
clone_size: -
v_call: TRBV19
d_call: -
cdr3_length: 15
cdr3_aa: CASSTGTLAKNIQYF
cdr3_nt: TGTGCCAGTAGTACAGGAACCCTAGCCAAAAACATTCAGTACTTC

j_call: TRBJ2-7
clone_size: -
v_call: TRBV12-3/TRBV12-4
d_call: -
cdr3_length: 13
cdr3_aa: CASRRDSSYEQYF
cdr3_nt: TGTGCCAGCAGGAGAGACAGCTCCTACGAGCAGTACTTC

j_call: TRBJ1-4
clone_size: -
v_call: TRBV5-4
d_call: TRBD1
cdr3_length: 16
cdr3_aa: CASSRNRGVESEKLFF
cdr3_nt: TGTGCCAGCAGTCGTAACAGGGGAGTGGAAAGTGAAAAACTGTTTTTT

j_call: TRBJ2-1
clone_size: -
v_call: TRBV4-3
d_call: TRBD2
cdr3_length: 17
cdr3_aa: CASSQGDGTSGVDEQFF
cdr3_nt: TGCGCCAGCAGCCAAGGGGATGGGACTAGCGGGGTGGATGAGCAGTTCTTC

j_call: TRBJ1-1
clone_size: few
v_call: TRBV5-4
d_call: TRBD1
cdr3_length: 14
cdr3_aa: CASSWDRGGTEAFF
cdr3_nt: TGTGCCAGCAGCTGGGACAGGGGAGGGACTGAAGCTTTCTTT

j_call: TRBJ1-4
clone_size: few
v_call: TRBV11-3
d_call: TRBD1
cdr3_length: 15
cdr3_aa: CASSFGQAFNEKLFF
cdr3_nt: TGTGCCAGCAGCTTCGGACAGGCCTTTAATGAAAAACTGTTTTTT

j_call: TRBJ2-1
clone_size: -
v_call: TRBV7-2
d_call: -
cdr3_length: 12
cdr3_aa: CASSAQGNEQFF
cdr3_nt: TGTGCCAGCAGCGCTCAGGGGAATGAGCAGTTCTTC

j_call: TRBJ1-3
clone_size: -
v_call: TRBV19
d_call: -
cdr3_length: 15
cdr3_aa: CASSMERHSGNTIYF
cdr3_nt: TGTGCCAGTAGTATGGAAAGACACTCTGGAAACACCATATATTTT

j_call: TRBJ2-7
clone_size: -
v_call: TRBV6-5
d_call: -
cdr3_length: 15
cdr3_aa: CASSRGGQAFYEQYF
cdr3_nt: TGTGCCAGCAGTCGCGGGGGACAGGCGTTCTACGAGCAGTACTTC